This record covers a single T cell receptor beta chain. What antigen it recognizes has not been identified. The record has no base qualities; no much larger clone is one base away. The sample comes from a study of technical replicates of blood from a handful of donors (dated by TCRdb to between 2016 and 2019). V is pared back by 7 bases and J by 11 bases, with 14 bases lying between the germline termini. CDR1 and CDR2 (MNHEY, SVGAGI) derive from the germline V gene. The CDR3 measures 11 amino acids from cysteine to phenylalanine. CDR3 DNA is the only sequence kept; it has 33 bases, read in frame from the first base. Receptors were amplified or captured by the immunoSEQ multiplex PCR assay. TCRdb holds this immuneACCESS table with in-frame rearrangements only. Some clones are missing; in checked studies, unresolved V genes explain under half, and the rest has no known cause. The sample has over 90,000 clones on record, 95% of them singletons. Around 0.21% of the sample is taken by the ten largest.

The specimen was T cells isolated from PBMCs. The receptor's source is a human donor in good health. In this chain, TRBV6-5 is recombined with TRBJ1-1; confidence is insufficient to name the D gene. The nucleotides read TGTGCCAGCAACTTGGGAGACGGGGCTTTCTTT. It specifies CASNLGDGAFF.